This entry is about one T cell receptor beta chain. Its antigen remains unidentified. These data come from a study of T cell responses to AZD1222 COVID-19 vaccine. Whole-study findings and limits: Clonal diversity may have been underestimated in mostly white British donors.

J gave up 6 bases and V 1 base, and 4 bases lay outside the gene matches. The CDR3 covers 15 residues. Per the germline V gene, CDR1 is MNHEY and CDR2 is SMNVEV (reference sequence). TCRdb's copy holds only in-frame clones and misses some; the assay was immunoSEQ multiplex PCR. Here the sample spans about 59,000 clones, 89% being singletons. The source of this sequence is an adult who received the AZD1222 COVID-19 vaccine. Sequencing was performed on peripheral blood, taken 28 days after the second AZD1222 dose. V usage is TRBV27 and J usage is TRBJ2-7, with 12 bases lining up with TRBD1. CDR3 sequence reads: CASSLLGTGGGEQYF. In nucleotides, the CDR3 is TGTGCCAGCAGTTTATTAGGGACAGGGGGCGGCGAGCAGTACTTC.